This T cell receptor beta chain was recorded in a study of blood T cell repertoires in COVID-19. Study context: Researchers got acute and convalescent COVID-19 samples from the United States, Italy and Spain. From T cells, B-cell-depleted T cells, or PBMCs came the material, which was cDNA or gDNA.

This clone was found a few times. How the authors handled the data: By means of reference gene primer amplification, nucleated cell counts were estimated. Only in-frame clones appear in the TCRdb table, and some are missing; sequencing was by immunoSEQ multiplex PCR. The V and J calls and clone size come from that table; D and trimming were worked out from the DNA. The sample carries some 94,000 clones, 84% recorded once. Germline values: CDR1 SEHNR, CDR2 FQNEAQ (reference sequence). The CDR3 is 14 residues long. V was clipped by 6 bases and J by 7 bases; unmatched bases: 9. The chain couples TRBV7-9 to TRBJ2-7, with 10 bases matching TRBD1. The TCR comes from a man between 65 and 85 years old with active or convalescent COVID-19. Material: peripheral blood. The CDR3 region is CASSSRQGASEQYF. Written as DNA, the CDR3 is TGTGCCAGCAGTTCTAGACAGGGGGCTAGTGAGCAGTACTTC.